Following are 4 T cell receptor beta chains from one sample sequenced in a study of T-cell memory formation after mild COVID-19. TCRdb used MiXCR to reprocess the 5' RACE reads, holding one entry per CDR3 protein. The sample carries 500,000 to 600,000 distinct CDR3 sequences, about a sixth recorded once. The sequencing input was PBMCs or a T cell subset sorted from them (not recorded which). These TCRs come from an adult woman who had mild COVID-19 (a few samples of this study predate the infection). Cell type and time point are not known.

This clonotype was seen more than once but under ten times. The V call is TRBV29-1, the J call TRBJ1-2, with 8 nucleotides matching TRBD1. From germline, CDR1 is SQVTM and CDR2 ANQGSEA. V dropped 4 bases and J dropped 0; count of bases not matched to a gene: 7. The CDR3 has 15 amino acids. The CDR3 coding sequence is TGCAGCGTTGTGAAACAGGGGGAAGCTAACTATGGCTACACCTTC. It encodes CSVVKQGEANYGYTF.

This clonotype occurred a few times. The genes are TRBV7-9 and TRBJ1-4; D is possibly TRBD1 (6 bases). CDR1 and CDR2 (germline): SEHNR, FQNEAQ (reference sequence). V lost 3 bases, J lost 2 bases, and 16 bases lay in between. CDR3 size: 17 residues. CDR3 loop: CASSLEGGWRTNEKLFF. The DNA for the CDR3 is TGTGCCAGCAGCTTGGAGGGGGGCTGGCGGACTAATGAAAAACTGTTTTTT.

This clonotype showed up just a few times. The chain joins TRBV5-5 to TRBJ2-5, with TRBD2 identical over 13 bases. CDR3 length: 18 residues. Trimming removed 4 bases from V and 2 bases from J; junction bases left unmatched: 11. In germline, CDR1 is SGHKS, CDR2 YYEKEE (reference sequence). As DNA, the CDR3 is TGTGCCAGCAGCAGGAGGACTAGCGGGGGAGGAGGGCAAGAGACCCAGTACTTC. It yields the protein CASSRRTSGGGGQETQYF. Based on the CDR3 plus reference TRBV5-5 and TRBJ2-5, the full variable domain is DAGVTQSPTHLIKTRGQQVTLRCSPISGHKSVSWYQQVLGQGPQFIFQYYEKEERGRGNFPDRFSARQFPNYSSELNVNALLLGDSALYLCASSRRTSGGGGQETQYFGPGTRLLVL.

This clonotype has more than one count but fewer than ten. The chain is built from TRBV7-2 and TRBJ2-1; unclear D gene. From germline, CDR1 is SGHTA and CDR2 FQGNSA. Between the trimmed V and J ends, which lost 4 bases and 10 bases, there was a span of 14 bases. CDR3 size: 13 residues. The CDR3 DNA reads TGTGCCAGCAGCTCTACACAGCGTCGAGAGCAGTTCTTC. Translation: CASSSTQRREQFF. Combining the CDR3 with reference TRBV7-2 and TRBJ2-1 gives the whole variable domain GAGVSQSPSNKVTEKGKDVELRCDPISGHTALYWYRQSLGQGLEFLIYFQGNSAPDKSGLPSDRFSAERTGGSVSTLTIQRTQQEDSAVYLCASSSTQRREQFFGPGTRLTVL.